The 10 T cell receptor beta chains reported below all come from one sample, sequenced in a study of cytomegalovirus exposure and HLA in healthy donors. Sequencing used immunoSEQ multiplex PCR; TCRdb keeps in-frame clones, though not all of them. The sample records 250,000 to 350,000 clones, roughly 90% being singletons. Sequencing used PBMCs. Receptors originate from a woman aged 18-30 years in good health and CMV-seronegative.

Here the CDR3 reads CASSQDSRGLMNTEAFF. CDR3 nucleotides: TGCGCCAGCAGCCAAGATTCCAGGGGGCTTATGAACACTGAAGCTTTCTTT. This chain joins TRBV4-3 and TRBJ1-1; 8 positions match TRBD1. This CDR3 is built from 17 residues. Trimming cost V 0 bases and J 0 bases; bases outside gene matches: 6. Germline loops: CDR1 LGHNA, CDR2 YSLEER.

This sequence joins TRBV7-9 and TRBJ1-5; weak D call: TRBD1 (6 bases). The V gene lost 4 bases and the J gene lost 4 bases, with 17 bases spanning the gap. In germline, CDR1 is SEHNR, CDR2 FQNEAQ (reference sequence). This CDR3 spans 16 amino acids. The CDR3 reads CASSYHRAGDNQPQHF. The CDR3, as DNA: TGTGCCAGCAGCTACCACAGGGCTGGGGATAATCAGCCCCAGCATTTT. The full variable domain, its missing parts supplied by reference TRBV7-9 and TRBJ1-5, is DTGVSQNPRHKITKRGQNVTFRCDPISEHNRLYWYRQTLGQGPEFLTYFQNEAQLEKSRLLSDRFSAERPKGSFSTLEIQRTEQGDSAMYLCASSYHRAGDNQPQHFGDGTRLSIL.

The chain joins TRBV5-8 to TRBJ2-2; D unresolved. The germline V gene has CDR1 SGHTS and CDR2 YDEGEE. This CDR3 has 15 residues. Trimming cost V 3 bases and J 1 base, with 10 bases left between them. The CDR3 loop is CASSSLRGNTGELFF. The CDR3 DNA sequence: TGTGCCAGCAGCTCCCTCCGCGGGAACACCGGGGAGCTGTTTTTT.

The sample holds a few counts of this clone. J is TRBJ2-7 and V is TRBV29-1; 7 nucleotides agree with TRBD2. Germline CDR1 reads SQVTM; CDR2 reads ANQGSEA. After removal of 6 bases from V and 4 bases from J, the junction contained 3 bases not matched to a gene. The length of the CDR3 is 11 residues. CDR3 DNA sequence: TGCAGCGTCTGGGGGGGGTACGAGCAGTACTTC. It encodes CSVWGGYEQYF.

The chain uses TRBV28 and TRBJ1-5; D possibly corresponds to TRBD1 (5 bases). Looked up from germline, CDR1 is MDHEN and CDR2 is SYDVKM. The CDR3 runs 17 residues. Trimming removed 0 bases at V and 2 bases at J, with 14 bases between. DNA for the CDR3: TGTGCCAGCAGTTTATGGCCCGCGGGGGATGGCAATCAGCCCCAGCATTTT. Translation gives CASSLWPAGDGNQPQHF.

The chain recombines TRBV27 with TRBJ1-1, with 8 bases lining up with TRBD1. Unmatched junction bases numbered 18, after V lost 6 bases and J lost 6 bases. Germline CDR1 and CDR2: MNHEY and SMNVEV (reference sequence). The CDR3 extends over 17 amino acids. CDR3 sequence reads: CASRLSGTGYLGAEAFF. The CDR3, as DNA: TGTGCCAGCAGGCTGTCCGGGACAGGCTATCTGGGCGCTGAAGCTTTCTTT.

The chain couples TRBV9 to TRBJ2-3, with TRBD2 matching 14 bases. With V trimmed by 0 bases and J by 6 bases, 3 bases remained unmatched. The CDR3 has 16 residues. Germline V lookup: CDR1 SGDLS, CDR2 YYNGEE. This CDR3 is CASSVDGTSGSDTQYF. The CDR3 DNA is TGTGCCAGCAGCGTAGATGGGACTAGCGGGAGTGATACGCAGTATTTT. Using reference TRBV9 and TRBJ2-3 for the parts outside the CDR3, the full variable domain is DSGVTQTPKHLITATGQRVTLRCSPRSGDLSVYWYQQSLDQGLQFLIQYYNGEERAKGNILERFSAQQFPDLHSELNLSSLELGDSALYFCASSVDGTSGSDTQYFGPGTRLTVL.

The V and J genes are TRBV27 and TRBJ1-1; TRBD1 might be the D (6 bases). The CDR3 is 14 amino acids. Germline loops: CDR1 MNHEY, CDR2 SMNVEV (reference sequence). V was shortened by 6 bases and J by 4 bases, with 15 bases between the two germline ends. CDR3 protein: CASRPQGRATEAFF. In DNA, the CDR3 is TGTGCCAGCAGGCCTCAGGGGAGGGCCACTGAAGCTTTCTTT.

This chain connects TRBV12-5 to TRBJ1-2; 8 nucleotides agree with TRBD1. This CDR3 has 16 amino acids. Germline CDR1 reads LGHNT; CDR2 reads FRNRAP. The junction had 12 bases not matched to a gene; V was cut back by 5 bases and J by 4 bases. The CDR3 DNA reads as TGTGCTAGTGGTGAATGGACAGGGAGGGAGGGCTATGGCTACACCTTC. Protein product: CASGEWTGREGYGYTF.

This clone has a single count. The gene calls are TRBV2 and TRBJ1-2, with D possibly matching TRBD1 (5 bases). V was pared by 5 bases and J by 0 bases, with 7 bases between. CDR3 length: 13 amino acids. Germline CDR1 and CDR2: SNHLY and FYNNEI. The CDR3 protein is CASSTGPNYGYTF. CDR3 coding DNA: TGTGCCAGCAGTACAGGCCCTAACTATGGCTACACCTTC.